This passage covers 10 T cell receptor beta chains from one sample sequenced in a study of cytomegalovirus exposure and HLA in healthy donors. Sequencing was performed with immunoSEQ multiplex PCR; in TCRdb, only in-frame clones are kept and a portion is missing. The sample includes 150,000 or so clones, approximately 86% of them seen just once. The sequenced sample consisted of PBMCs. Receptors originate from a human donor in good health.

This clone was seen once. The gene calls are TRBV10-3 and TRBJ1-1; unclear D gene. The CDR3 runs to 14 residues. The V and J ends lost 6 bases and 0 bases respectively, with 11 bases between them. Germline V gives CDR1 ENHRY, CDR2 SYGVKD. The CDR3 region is CAISRGVMNTEAFF. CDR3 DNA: TGTGCCATCAGCCGAGGTGTGATGAACACTGAAGCTTTCTTT.

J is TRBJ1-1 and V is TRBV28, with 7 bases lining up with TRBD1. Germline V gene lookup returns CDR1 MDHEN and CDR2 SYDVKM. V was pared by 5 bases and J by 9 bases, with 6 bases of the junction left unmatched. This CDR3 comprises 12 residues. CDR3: CASSTLTGQAFF. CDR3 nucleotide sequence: TGTGCCAGCAGTACCCTGACAGGGCAAGCTTTCTTT.

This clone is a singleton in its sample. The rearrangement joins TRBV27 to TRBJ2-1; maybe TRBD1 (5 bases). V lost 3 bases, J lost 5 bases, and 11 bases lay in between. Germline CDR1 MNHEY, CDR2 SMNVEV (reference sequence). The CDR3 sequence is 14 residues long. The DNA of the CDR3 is TGTGCCAGCAGTTTTGTAGGGGCGGACAATGAGCAGTTCTTC. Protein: CASSFVGADNEQFF.

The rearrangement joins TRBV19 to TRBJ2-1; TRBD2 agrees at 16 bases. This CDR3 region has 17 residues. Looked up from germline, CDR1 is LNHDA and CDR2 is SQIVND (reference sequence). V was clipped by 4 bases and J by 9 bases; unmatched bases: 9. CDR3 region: CASSTGGLAGGRAEQFF. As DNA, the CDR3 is TGTGCCAGTAGTACCGGGGGACTAGCGGGAGGGCGGGCTGAGCAGTTCTTC.

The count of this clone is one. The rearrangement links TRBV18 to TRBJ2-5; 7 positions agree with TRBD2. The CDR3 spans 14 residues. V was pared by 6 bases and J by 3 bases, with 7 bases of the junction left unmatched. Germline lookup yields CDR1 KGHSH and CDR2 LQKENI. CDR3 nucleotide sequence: TGTGCCAGCTCCCCATTCCGGGAGGAAGAGACCCAGTACTTC. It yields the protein CASSPFREEETQYF.

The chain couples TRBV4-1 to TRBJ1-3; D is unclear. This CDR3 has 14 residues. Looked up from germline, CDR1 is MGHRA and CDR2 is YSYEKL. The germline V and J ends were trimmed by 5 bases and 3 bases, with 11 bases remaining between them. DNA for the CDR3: TGCGCCAGCAGCGCACCGACATATGGAAACACCATATATTTT. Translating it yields CASSAPTYGNTIYF.

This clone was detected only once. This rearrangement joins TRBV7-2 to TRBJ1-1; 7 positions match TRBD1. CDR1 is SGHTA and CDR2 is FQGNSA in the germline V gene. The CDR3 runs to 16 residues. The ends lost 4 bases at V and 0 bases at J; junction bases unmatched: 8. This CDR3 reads CASSSDRTGLNTEAFF. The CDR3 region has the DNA TGTGCCAGCAGCTCGGATAGGACAGGACTGAACACTGAAGCTTTCTTT.

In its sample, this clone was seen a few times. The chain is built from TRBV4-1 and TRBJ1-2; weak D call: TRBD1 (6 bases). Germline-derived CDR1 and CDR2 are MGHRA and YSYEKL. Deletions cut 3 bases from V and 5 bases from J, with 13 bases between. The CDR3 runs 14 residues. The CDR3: CASSQGAGWYGYTF. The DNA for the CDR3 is TGCGCCAGCAGCCAGGGGGCTGGGTGGTATGGCTACACCTTC.

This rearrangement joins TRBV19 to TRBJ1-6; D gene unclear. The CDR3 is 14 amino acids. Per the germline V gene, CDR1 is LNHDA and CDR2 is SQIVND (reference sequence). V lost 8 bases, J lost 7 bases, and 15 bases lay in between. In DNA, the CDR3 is TGTGCCAGTTCCGAGCGGAGCACAAATTCACCCCTCCACTTT. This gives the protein CASSERSTNSPLHF.

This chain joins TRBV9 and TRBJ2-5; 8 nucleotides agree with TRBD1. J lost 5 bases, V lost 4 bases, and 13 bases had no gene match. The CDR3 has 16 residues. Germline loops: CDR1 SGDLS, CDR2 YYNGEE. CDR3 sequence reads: CASSPEGRGLRETQYF. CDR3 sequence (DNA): TGTGCCAGCAGCCCCGAGGGCAGGGGGCTTAGGGAGACCCAGTACTTC.